The 21 T cell receptor beta chains listed next were all sequenced from one sample in a study of blood T cell repertoires in COVID-19. Profiled with immunoSEQ multiplex PCR; TCRdb holds only in-frame clones, not every one. The sample has about 150,000 clones, around 85% seen once. Sequenced material: peripheral blood. The source is a man in his 60s with COVID-19, enrolled during active disease.

This chain joins TRBV21-1 and TRBJ1-3. TRBV21-1 is a known pseudogene. The CDR3 runs 15 residues. The CDR3: CASCTCGGGGNTIYF. The DNA for the CDR3 is TGTGCCAGCTGCACATGTGGCGGGGGGGGAAACACCATATATTTT.

The rearrangement links TRBV18 to TRBJ1-4, with 7 bases lining up with TRBD1. Germline V CDR1 and CDR2: KGHSH, LQKENI. After removal of 4 bases from V and 8 bases from J, the junction contained 4 bases not matched to a gene. This CDR3 spans 13 amino acids. The CDR3 region is CASSQTGTEKLFF. The CDR3 nucleotides are TGTGCCAGCTCACAGACAGGGACAGAAAAACTGTTTTTT.

J is TRBJ2-7 and V is TRBV4-3; D call uncertain. The CDR3 spans 15 residues. V gave up 1 base and J gave up 3 bases, with 13 bases separating them. Germline CDR1 reads LGHNA; CDR2 reads YSLEER. For the CDR3, the DNA is TGCGCCAGCAGCCAAGTTGCGACTGCATACTACGAGCAGTACTTC. It yields the protein CASSQVATAYYEQYF.

CDR3 sequence reads: CASSPSPGSGNTIYF. CDR3 nucleotides: TGTGCCAGCAGCCCGAGTCCAGGATCTGGAAACACCATATATTTT. This chain uses TRBV7-2 with TRBJ1-3, with D hard to call. The length of the CDR3 is 15 residues. Germline V lookup: CDR1 SGHTA, CDR2 FQGNSA. V was trimmed by 5 bases and J by 1 base, leaving 12 bases between them.

This clone was found once. The chain joins TRBV7-9 to TRBJ1-1; no firm D call. This CDR3 region has 13 residues. Germline-derived CDR1 and CDR2 are SEHNR and FQNEAQ (reference sequence). Trimming shortened V by 2 bases and J by 4 bases, and 8 bases separated the two germline ends. The CDR3 DNA reads as TGTGCCAGCAGCTTAAGGGAGAGCACTGAAGCTTTCTTT. The encoded protein is CASSLRESTEAFF.

This clone was seen a few times. This rearrangement joins TRBV19 to TRBJ1-3; 7 bases match TRBD1. Germline values: CDR1 LNHDA, CDR2 SQIVND (reference sequence). The CDR3 is 17 amino acids. After removal of 4 bases from V and 3 bases from J, the junction contained 12 bases not matched to a gene. The chain's CDR3 is CASSTETGRIIGNTIYF. The DNA for the CDR3 is TGTGCCAGTAGTACCGAGACAGGGAGGATAATTGGAAACACCATATATTTT.

The V gene is TRBV28, the J gene TRBJ1-5, with 7 bases matching TRBD1. CDR3 length: 16 amino acids. V was clipped by 2 bases and J by 0 bases; unmatched bases: 4. CDR1 is MDHEN, CDR2 SYDVKM, per germline. The CDR3 reads CASSLRRTGSNQPQHF. CDR3 bases: TGTGCCAGCAGTTTACGCAGGACAGGTAGCAATCAGCCCCAGCATTTT.

The chain couples TRBV28 to TRBJ1-2; D gene ambiguous. Germline V gene sequence: CDR1 MDHEN, CDR2 SYDVKM. CDR3 length: 12 amino acids. Trimming pared 6 bases from V and 8 bases from J, leaving 13 bases between. CDR3 sequence (DNA): TGTGCCAGCAGCCCCTCTATTCGGGGCTACACCTTC. Amino acid sequence: CASSPSIRGYTF.

This clone was observed a handful of times. The V gene is TRBV13, the J gene TRBJ1-1, with D uncertain. The CDR3 runs 17 residues. Germline CDR1 is PRHDT and CDR2 is FYEKMQ (reference sequence). V was shortened by 0 bases and J by 0 bases, with 14 bases between the two germline ends. The CDR3 loop is CASSLGSSYSLNTEAFF. DNA of the CDR3: TGTGCCAGCAGCTTAGGCAGCAGTTACAGCTTGAACACTGAAGCTTTCTTT.

The gene calls are TRBV6-1 and TRBJ1-5, with D tentatively TRBD1 (5 bases). Germline V lookup: CDR1 MNHNS, CDR2 SASEGT. The CDR3 is made up of 14 amino acids. Between the trimmed V and J ends, which lost 1 base and 7 bases, there was a span of 11 bases. The CDR3 protein is CASSEEPGYQPQHF. The CDR3 DNA is TGTGCCAGCAGTGAAGAGCCAGGGTACCAGCCCCAGCATTTT.

The chain employs TRBV27 and TRBJ2-1, with TRBD1 matching 7 bases. This CDR3 is built from 15 residues. The J segment lost 3 bases and the V segment lost 0 bases, leaving 2 bases of the junction unmatched. The V gene's germline CDR1 is MNHEY and CDR2 SMNVEV (reference sequence). Here the CDR3 reads CASSLSGTVYNEQFF. Here the CDR3 DNA reads TGTGCCAGCAGTTTATCTGGGACAGTCTACAATGAGCAGTTCTTC.

This clone came up once. The rearrangement uses TRBV7-2 and TRBJ1-2, with 9 bases fitting TRBD1. CDR3 length: 15 residues. V lost 6 bases, J lost 4 bases, and 9 bases stayed unmatched. The germline CDR1 and CDR2 sequences are SGHTA and FQGNSA. CDR3 DNA: TGTGCCAGCAGACGACAGGGGGTGGAAACCTATGGCTACACCTTC. It translates to CASRRQGVETYGYTF.

The chain couples TRBV11-3 to TRBJ1-2; D possibly corresponds to TRBD1 (6 bases). Germline values: CDR1 SGHNT, CDR2 YENEEA. CDR3 length equals 15 residues. Between the trimmed V and J ends, which lost 1 base and 4 bases, there was a span of 13 bases. The CDR3 here is CASSLVGGAGYGYTF. The CDR3, as DNA: TGTGCCAGCAGCTTAGTTGGGGGGGCCGGCTATGGCTACACCTTC. Supplemented by reference TRBV11-3 and TRBJ1-2, the full variable domain reads EAGVVQSPRYKIIEKKQPVAFWCNPISGHNTLYWYLQNLGQGPELLIRYENEEAVDDSQLPKDRFSAERLKGVDSTLKIQPAELGDSAVYLCASSLVGGAGYGYTFGSGTRLTVV.

The chain links TRBV7-2 to TRBJ2-7; TRBD2 is a possible D gene (7 bases). V dropped 0 bases and J dropped 3 bases, with 12 bases sitting between them. CDR1 and CDR2 (germline): SGHTA, FQGNSA. The CDR3 totals 15 residues. CDR3 protein: CASSLAAGAVYEQYF. In nucleotides, the CDR3 is TGTGCCAGCAGCTTAGCGGCGGGGGCAGTCTACGAGCAGTACTTC. Filled out from reference TRBV7-2 and TRBJ2-7, the complete variable domain reads GAGVSQSPSNKVTEKGKDVELRCDPISGHTALYWYRQSLGQGLEFLIYFQGNSAPDKSGLPSDRFSAERTGGSVSTLTIQRTQQEDSAVYLCASSLAAGAVYEQYFGPGTRLTVT.

J is TRBJ2-5 and V is TRBV7-9; 8 bases line up with TRBD1. Trimming took 1 base from V and 4 from J; bases not matched to a gene: 5. Germline lookup yields CDR1 SEHNR and CDR2 FQNEAQ (reference sequence). The CDR3 spans 15 residues. CDR3 residues: CASSLGQGSGETQYF. The DNA for the CDR3 is TGTGCCAGCAGCTTAGGACAGGGGAGTGGAGAGACCCAGTACTTC. The full variable domain, with the rest looked up from reference TRBV7-9 and TRBJ2-5, is DTGVSQNPRHKITKRGQNVTFRCDPISEHNRLYWYRQTLGQGPEFLTYFQNEAQLEKSRLLSDRFSAERPKGSFSTLEIQRTEQGDSAMYLCASSLGQGSGETQYFGPGTRLLVL.

This clone was found a few times. V gene TRBV7-9 combines with J gene TRBJ1-2; 8 bases line up with TRBD1. This CDR3 is built from 14 residues. From germline, CDR1 is SEHNR and CDR2 FQNEAQ (reference sequence). With 5 bases clipped from V and 5 bases from J, the junction kept 7 bases outside the gene matches. CDR3 nucleotides: TGTGCCAGCAGCCCAGGACAGGGTATTTATGGCTACACCTTC. Its protein is CASSPGQGIYGYTF.

The chain joins TRBV4-1 to TRBJ1-1, with 11 bases matching TRBD1. The CDR3 spans 18 residues. CDR1 is MGHRA, CDR2 YSYEKL, per germline. V trimming: 0 bases; J trimming: 2 bases; junction bases outside the gene matches: 8. CDR3 coding DNA: TGCGCCAGCAGCCAAGATCCGGGGACAGGGGGGACTAACACTGAAGCTTTCTTT. Translation: CASSQDPGTGGTNTEAFF.

The chain is built from TRBV15 and TRBJ1-2; D is ambiguous. Germline V gene sequence: CDR1 LNHNV, CDR2 YYDKDF (reference sequence). V lost 3 bases, J lost 3 bases, and 11 bases lay in between. The CDR3 extends over 14 amino acids. CDR3 protein: CATSRKPVDYGYTF. The CDR3 DNA is TGTGCCACCAGCAGGAAACCAGTCGACTATGGCTACACCTTC.

This clone came up once. This chain uses TRBV18 with TRBJ2-5; maybe TRBD2 (5 bases). The CDR3 has 12 residues. The germline V gene has CDR1 KGHSH and CDR2 LQKENI. The V end lost 3 bases, the J end lost 5 bases, and 7 bases lay between the germline ends. CDR3 nucleotide sequence: TGTGCCAGCTCACCCTCGGGGGAGACCCAGTACTTC. This translates into CASSPSGETQYF.

In its sample, this clone was seen a few times. The rearrangement joins TRBV5-1 to TRBJ1-2; D is uncertain. V was clipped by 5 bases and J by 6 bases, with 17 bases between them. Germline CDR1 and CDR2: SGHRS and YFSETQ. This CDR3 is 14 amino acids long. For the CDR3, the DNA is TGCGCCAGCAGGCCGGAAAGGACGGGAGATGGCTACACCTTC. Translating it yields CASRPERTGDGYTF.

This chain links TRBV5-6 with TRBJ2-7; D uncertain. Germline loops: CDR1 SGHDT, CDR2 YYEEEE. The length of the CDR3 is 14 residues. Trimming took off 4 bases at V and 3 bases at J, with 14 bases between the two ends. The CDR3 spells CASSRGLGFYEQYF. CDR3 DNA sequence: TGTGCCAGCAGCCGAGGCTTAGGTTTCTACGAGCAGTACTTC.